The 18 T cell receptor beta chains reported below all come from one sample, sequenced in a study of blood T cell repertoires in COVID-19. Libraries were prepared by immunoSEQ multiplex PCR; TCRdb keeps only in-frame clonotypes and omits some of them. The sample consists of 200,000 to 300,000 clones, over 75% of them appearing once. Sequencing was performed on peripheral blood. These receptor sequences come from a human donor in a cohort sampled during active COVID-19.

The chain is built from TRBV7-3 and TRBJ2-2; D unresolved. From germline, CDR1 is SGHTA and CDR2 FQGTGA. Deletions cut 1 base from V and 4 bases from J, with 13 bases between. The CDR3 loop spans 16 amino acids. CDR3 DNA: TGTGCCAGCAGCTTAAAATTGGGTTCAGGCACCGGGGAGCTGTTTTTT. Translation gives CASSLKLGSGTGELFF.

This clone was counted once. This chain uses TRBV6-2 or TRBV6-3 with TRBJ2-3, with D unclear. This CDR3 is built from 14 residues. The germline V gene encodes CDR1 MNHEY and CDR2 SVGEGT. V gave up 5 bases and J gave up 2 bases, with 11 bases separating them. CDR3 loop: CASSRDSNTDTQYF. CDR3 bases: TGTGCCAGCAGTCGCGACTCGAACACAGATACGCAGTATTTT.

This chain joins TRBV5-4 and TRBJ2-7; 8 positions match TRBD1. Per germline, CDR1 SGHNT and CDR2 YYREEE (reference sequence). V lost 1 base and J lost 7; bases outside the gene matches: 7. The CDR3 contains 14 residues. This chain's CDR3 is CASSLYQGADEQYF. The DNA for the CDR3 is TGTGCCAGCAGCTTGTATCAGGGGGCGGATGAGCAGTACTTC.

V gene TRBV4-1 combines with J gene TRBJ1-2; D gene uncertain. CDR1 and CDR2 (germline): MGHRA, YSYEKL. V was shortened by 1 base and J by 2 bases, with 11 bases between the two germline ends. This CDR3 spans 15 amino acids. The CDR3 DNA follows: TGCGCCAGCAGCCAAGCCCCGGGTGCGAACTATGGCTACACCTTC. It translates to CASSQAPGANYGYTF.

V and J are TRBV27 and TRBJ2-5; TRBD2 matches at 14 bases. CDR3 length equals 18 residues. Germline V gene data show CDR1 as MNHEY and CDR2 as SMNVEV (reference sequence). Losses at the gene ends were 4 bases for V and 7 bases for J; bases not matched to a gene: 14. This CDR3 is CASSSKTGLAGEVGTQYF. CDR3 bases: TGTGCCAGCAGTTCCAAAACGGGACTAGCGGGAGAGGTTGGGACCCAGTACTTC.

V usage is TRBV2 and J usage is TRBJ2-1, with 7 positions matching TRBD2. Trimming cost V 6 bases and J 6 bases; bases outside gene matches: 2. Germline V lookup: CDR1 SNHLY, CDR2 FYNNEI. This CDR3 spans 12 amino acids. The chain's CDR3 is CASRGLVNEQFF. The CDR3 nucleotides read TGTGCCAGCAGAGGACTAGTCAATGAGCAGTTCTTC.

The V gene is TRBV4-1, the J gene TRBJ2-3, with 10 bases that match TRBD1. Trimming at V came to 5 bases and at J to 3 bases, leaving 2 bases not matched to a gene. CDR1 and CDR2 from the germline V gene are MGHRA and YSYEKL. The CDR3 is 14 residues long. CDR3 sequence: CASSMGQGTDTQYF. The CDR3 nucleotides are TGCGCCAGCAGCATGGGACAGGGGACAGATACGCAGTATTTT.

The chain carries TRBV4-3 and TRBJ2-5; 11 bases map to TRBD2. Germline loops: CDR1 LGHNA, CDR2 YSLEER. The ends lost 4 bases at V and 5 bases at J; junction bases unmatched: 15. There are 18 residues in the CDR3. The CDR3 DNA follows: TGCGCCAGCAGCCCAAGAGTATTAGCGGGGGGGCCCGGTGAGACCCAGTACTTC. Residues: CASSPRVLAGGPGETQYF.

V usage is TRBV6-1 and J usage is TRBJ1-4; possibly TRBD1 for D (5 bases). CDR1 is MNHNS and CDR2 is SASEGT in the germline V gene. The length of the CDR3 is 16 residues. V lost 4 bases and J lost 0, with 12 bases in between. The CDR3 nucleotides read TGTGCCAGCAGTGGAAAGGGGACTGCAACTAATGAAAAACTGTTTTTT. It specifies CASSGKGTATNEKLFF.

This clone was seen a single time. The V and J genes are TRBV11-1 and TRBJ2-3, with a tentative D call TRBD2 (5 bases). From germline, CDR1 is SGHAT and CDR2 FQDESV (reference sequence). The ends were cut back, 5 bases at V and 1 base at J, with 13 bases in the middle. The CDR3 extends over 15 amino acids. In nucleotides, the CDR3 is TGTGCCAGCAGCGGCCTAGGTAGCGGCACAGATACGCAGTATTTT. As protein: CASSGLGSGTDTQYF.

This sequence joins TRBV11-2 and TRBJ2-3, with a possible D match to TRBD2 (6 bases). The CDR3 is 17 residues long. CDR1 and CDR2 from the germline V gene are SGHAT and FQNNGV. V shed 4 bases and J shed 0 bases, with 17 bases lying between them. CDR3 sequence: CASSWDGIAASTDTQYF. CDR3 coding DNA: TGTGCCAGCAGCTGGGACGGAATAGCGGCTAGCACAGATACGCAGTATTTT.

V and J are TRBV25-1 and TRBJ2-1; 7 bases align to TRBD2. The germline V gene has CDR1 MGHDK and CDR2 SYGVNS. V was pared by 6 bases and J by 0 bases, with 5 bases of the junction left unmatched. The CDR3 loop spans 15 amino acids. In DNA, the CDR3 is TGTGCCAGCAGGCATCCTAGCGGCTCCTACAATGAGCAGTTCTTC. Encoded protein: CASRHPSGSYNEQFF.

This clone was counted a few times. The chain has TRBV28 and TRBJ2-7; 8 bases agree with TRBD2. The CDR3 covers 14 residues. V shed 6 bases, J shed 6 bases, and the junction held 10 bases outside the gene matches. Per germline, CDR1 MDHEN and CDR2 SYDVKM. CDR3 region: CASSLGTRNGEQYF. CDR3 nucleotides: TGTGCCAGCAGCCTTGGGACTAGAAATGGCGAGCAGTACTTC.

CDR3: CASKTYHPNQPQHF. The CDR3 nucleotides are TGCGCCAGCAAGACTTACCATCCGAATCAGCCCCAGCATTTT. The chain links TRBV5-1 to TRBJ1-5; no firm D call. The V gene's germline CDR1 is SGHRS and CDR2 YFSETQ. This CDR3 has 14 amino acids. V was pared by 6 bases and J by 4 bases, with 14 bases between.

The V gene is TRBV5-1, the J gene TRBJ2-7; perhaps TRBD1 as D (7 bases). V was clipped by 7 bases and J by 2 bases, with 16 bases between them. The CDR3 is made up of 14 amino acids. The V gene's germline CDR1 is SGHRS and CDR2 YFSETQ. The CDR3 region is CASRRGEVPYEQYF. CDR3 bases: TGCGCCAGCCGCAGGGGGGAAGTACCCTACGAGCAGTACTTC.

The rearrangement links TRBV5-1 to TRBJ2-1, with 8 bases lining up with TRBD1. CDR3 length: 15 residues. In germline, CDR1 is SGHRS, CDR2 YFSETQ. Trimming removed 4 bases from V and 3 bases from J; junction bases left unmatched: 6. The CDR3 DNA follows: TGCGCCAGCAGCCCCATGACAGGGGACTACAATGAGCAGTTCTTC. Translating it yields CASSPMTGDYNEQFF.

J is TRBJ1-1 and V is TRBV6-1; possibly TRBD1 for D (5 bases). Germline V gene lookup returns CDR1 MNHNS and CDR2 SASEGT. The CDR3 is 17 residues long. V was trimmed by 2 bases and J by 3 bases, leaving 19 bases between them. The DNA of the CDR3 is TGTGCCAGCAGTGAATACCGTAGAGGGCGGGGGGACACTGAAGCTTTCTTT. Amino acid sequence: CASSEYRRGRGDTEAFF.

This clone was detected only a few times. V and J are TRBV5-1 and TRBJ2-7; a weak D match, TRBD1 (5 bases). V dropped 4 bases and J dropped 6 bases, with 11 bases sitting between them. There are 12 residues in the CDR3. The germline V gene encodes CDR1 SGHRS and CDR2 YFSETQ. In DNA form, the CDR3 reads TGCGCCAGCAGCCCAGGGTACCGCGAGCAGTACTTC. Protein: CASSPGYREQYF.